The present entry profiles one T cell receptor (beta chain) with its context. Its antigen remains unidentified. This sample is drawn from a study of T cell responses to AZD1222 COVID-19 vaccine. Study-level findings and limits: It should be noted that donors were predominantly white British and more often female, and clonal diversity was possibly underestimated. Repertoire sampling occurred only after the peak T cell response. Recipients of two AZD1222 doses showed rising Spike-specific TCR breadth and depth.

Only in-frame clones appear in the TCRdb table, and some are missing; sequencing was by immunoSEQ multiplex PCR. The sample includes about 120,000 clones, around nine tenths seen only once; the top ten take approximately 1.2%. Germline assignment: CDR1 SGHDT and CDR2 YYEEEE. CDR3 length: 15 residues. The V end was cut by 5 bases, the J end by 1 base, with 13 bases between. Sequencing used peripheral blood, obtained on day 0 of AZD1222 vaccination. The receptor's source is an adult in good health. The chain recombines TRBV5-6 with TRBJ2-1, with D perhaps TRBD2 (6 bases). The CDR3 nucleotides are TGTGCCAGCAGTCCAACGGGAGTATCCTACAATGAGCAGTTCTTC. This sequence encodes CASSPTGVSYNEQFF.